This T cell receptor (beta chain) is drawn from a study of blood T cell repertoires in COVID-19. Study summary: Spain, Italy and the United States supplied samples that represented acute and convalescent COVID-19. T cells, B-cell-depleted T cells, or PBMCs provided the cDNA or gDNA that served as material.

Per the study methods: For nucleated cells, counts were estimated from reference gene primer amplification. The method was immunoSEQ multiplex PCR; TCRdb's version includes in-frame clones alone and lacks a portion of them. V and J calls and clone size are those listed in that table; D and trimming were worked out from the DNA. This table holds approximately 69,000 clones, around four fifths found once. The clonotype originates from an elderly woman with acute or convalescent COVID-19. Material for sequencing was peripheral blood.

CDR3 sequence reads: CASSFDGWRDTEAFF. CDR3 bases: TGTGCCAGCAGTTTCGATGGGTGGAGGGACACTGAAGCTTTCTTT. The chain combines TRBV27 with TRBJ1-1; D is unclear. The CDR3 covers 15 residues. Trimming stripped 3 bases from V and 3 bases from J, with 14 bases between. From germline, CDR1 is MNHEY and CDR2 SMNVEV (reference sequence).